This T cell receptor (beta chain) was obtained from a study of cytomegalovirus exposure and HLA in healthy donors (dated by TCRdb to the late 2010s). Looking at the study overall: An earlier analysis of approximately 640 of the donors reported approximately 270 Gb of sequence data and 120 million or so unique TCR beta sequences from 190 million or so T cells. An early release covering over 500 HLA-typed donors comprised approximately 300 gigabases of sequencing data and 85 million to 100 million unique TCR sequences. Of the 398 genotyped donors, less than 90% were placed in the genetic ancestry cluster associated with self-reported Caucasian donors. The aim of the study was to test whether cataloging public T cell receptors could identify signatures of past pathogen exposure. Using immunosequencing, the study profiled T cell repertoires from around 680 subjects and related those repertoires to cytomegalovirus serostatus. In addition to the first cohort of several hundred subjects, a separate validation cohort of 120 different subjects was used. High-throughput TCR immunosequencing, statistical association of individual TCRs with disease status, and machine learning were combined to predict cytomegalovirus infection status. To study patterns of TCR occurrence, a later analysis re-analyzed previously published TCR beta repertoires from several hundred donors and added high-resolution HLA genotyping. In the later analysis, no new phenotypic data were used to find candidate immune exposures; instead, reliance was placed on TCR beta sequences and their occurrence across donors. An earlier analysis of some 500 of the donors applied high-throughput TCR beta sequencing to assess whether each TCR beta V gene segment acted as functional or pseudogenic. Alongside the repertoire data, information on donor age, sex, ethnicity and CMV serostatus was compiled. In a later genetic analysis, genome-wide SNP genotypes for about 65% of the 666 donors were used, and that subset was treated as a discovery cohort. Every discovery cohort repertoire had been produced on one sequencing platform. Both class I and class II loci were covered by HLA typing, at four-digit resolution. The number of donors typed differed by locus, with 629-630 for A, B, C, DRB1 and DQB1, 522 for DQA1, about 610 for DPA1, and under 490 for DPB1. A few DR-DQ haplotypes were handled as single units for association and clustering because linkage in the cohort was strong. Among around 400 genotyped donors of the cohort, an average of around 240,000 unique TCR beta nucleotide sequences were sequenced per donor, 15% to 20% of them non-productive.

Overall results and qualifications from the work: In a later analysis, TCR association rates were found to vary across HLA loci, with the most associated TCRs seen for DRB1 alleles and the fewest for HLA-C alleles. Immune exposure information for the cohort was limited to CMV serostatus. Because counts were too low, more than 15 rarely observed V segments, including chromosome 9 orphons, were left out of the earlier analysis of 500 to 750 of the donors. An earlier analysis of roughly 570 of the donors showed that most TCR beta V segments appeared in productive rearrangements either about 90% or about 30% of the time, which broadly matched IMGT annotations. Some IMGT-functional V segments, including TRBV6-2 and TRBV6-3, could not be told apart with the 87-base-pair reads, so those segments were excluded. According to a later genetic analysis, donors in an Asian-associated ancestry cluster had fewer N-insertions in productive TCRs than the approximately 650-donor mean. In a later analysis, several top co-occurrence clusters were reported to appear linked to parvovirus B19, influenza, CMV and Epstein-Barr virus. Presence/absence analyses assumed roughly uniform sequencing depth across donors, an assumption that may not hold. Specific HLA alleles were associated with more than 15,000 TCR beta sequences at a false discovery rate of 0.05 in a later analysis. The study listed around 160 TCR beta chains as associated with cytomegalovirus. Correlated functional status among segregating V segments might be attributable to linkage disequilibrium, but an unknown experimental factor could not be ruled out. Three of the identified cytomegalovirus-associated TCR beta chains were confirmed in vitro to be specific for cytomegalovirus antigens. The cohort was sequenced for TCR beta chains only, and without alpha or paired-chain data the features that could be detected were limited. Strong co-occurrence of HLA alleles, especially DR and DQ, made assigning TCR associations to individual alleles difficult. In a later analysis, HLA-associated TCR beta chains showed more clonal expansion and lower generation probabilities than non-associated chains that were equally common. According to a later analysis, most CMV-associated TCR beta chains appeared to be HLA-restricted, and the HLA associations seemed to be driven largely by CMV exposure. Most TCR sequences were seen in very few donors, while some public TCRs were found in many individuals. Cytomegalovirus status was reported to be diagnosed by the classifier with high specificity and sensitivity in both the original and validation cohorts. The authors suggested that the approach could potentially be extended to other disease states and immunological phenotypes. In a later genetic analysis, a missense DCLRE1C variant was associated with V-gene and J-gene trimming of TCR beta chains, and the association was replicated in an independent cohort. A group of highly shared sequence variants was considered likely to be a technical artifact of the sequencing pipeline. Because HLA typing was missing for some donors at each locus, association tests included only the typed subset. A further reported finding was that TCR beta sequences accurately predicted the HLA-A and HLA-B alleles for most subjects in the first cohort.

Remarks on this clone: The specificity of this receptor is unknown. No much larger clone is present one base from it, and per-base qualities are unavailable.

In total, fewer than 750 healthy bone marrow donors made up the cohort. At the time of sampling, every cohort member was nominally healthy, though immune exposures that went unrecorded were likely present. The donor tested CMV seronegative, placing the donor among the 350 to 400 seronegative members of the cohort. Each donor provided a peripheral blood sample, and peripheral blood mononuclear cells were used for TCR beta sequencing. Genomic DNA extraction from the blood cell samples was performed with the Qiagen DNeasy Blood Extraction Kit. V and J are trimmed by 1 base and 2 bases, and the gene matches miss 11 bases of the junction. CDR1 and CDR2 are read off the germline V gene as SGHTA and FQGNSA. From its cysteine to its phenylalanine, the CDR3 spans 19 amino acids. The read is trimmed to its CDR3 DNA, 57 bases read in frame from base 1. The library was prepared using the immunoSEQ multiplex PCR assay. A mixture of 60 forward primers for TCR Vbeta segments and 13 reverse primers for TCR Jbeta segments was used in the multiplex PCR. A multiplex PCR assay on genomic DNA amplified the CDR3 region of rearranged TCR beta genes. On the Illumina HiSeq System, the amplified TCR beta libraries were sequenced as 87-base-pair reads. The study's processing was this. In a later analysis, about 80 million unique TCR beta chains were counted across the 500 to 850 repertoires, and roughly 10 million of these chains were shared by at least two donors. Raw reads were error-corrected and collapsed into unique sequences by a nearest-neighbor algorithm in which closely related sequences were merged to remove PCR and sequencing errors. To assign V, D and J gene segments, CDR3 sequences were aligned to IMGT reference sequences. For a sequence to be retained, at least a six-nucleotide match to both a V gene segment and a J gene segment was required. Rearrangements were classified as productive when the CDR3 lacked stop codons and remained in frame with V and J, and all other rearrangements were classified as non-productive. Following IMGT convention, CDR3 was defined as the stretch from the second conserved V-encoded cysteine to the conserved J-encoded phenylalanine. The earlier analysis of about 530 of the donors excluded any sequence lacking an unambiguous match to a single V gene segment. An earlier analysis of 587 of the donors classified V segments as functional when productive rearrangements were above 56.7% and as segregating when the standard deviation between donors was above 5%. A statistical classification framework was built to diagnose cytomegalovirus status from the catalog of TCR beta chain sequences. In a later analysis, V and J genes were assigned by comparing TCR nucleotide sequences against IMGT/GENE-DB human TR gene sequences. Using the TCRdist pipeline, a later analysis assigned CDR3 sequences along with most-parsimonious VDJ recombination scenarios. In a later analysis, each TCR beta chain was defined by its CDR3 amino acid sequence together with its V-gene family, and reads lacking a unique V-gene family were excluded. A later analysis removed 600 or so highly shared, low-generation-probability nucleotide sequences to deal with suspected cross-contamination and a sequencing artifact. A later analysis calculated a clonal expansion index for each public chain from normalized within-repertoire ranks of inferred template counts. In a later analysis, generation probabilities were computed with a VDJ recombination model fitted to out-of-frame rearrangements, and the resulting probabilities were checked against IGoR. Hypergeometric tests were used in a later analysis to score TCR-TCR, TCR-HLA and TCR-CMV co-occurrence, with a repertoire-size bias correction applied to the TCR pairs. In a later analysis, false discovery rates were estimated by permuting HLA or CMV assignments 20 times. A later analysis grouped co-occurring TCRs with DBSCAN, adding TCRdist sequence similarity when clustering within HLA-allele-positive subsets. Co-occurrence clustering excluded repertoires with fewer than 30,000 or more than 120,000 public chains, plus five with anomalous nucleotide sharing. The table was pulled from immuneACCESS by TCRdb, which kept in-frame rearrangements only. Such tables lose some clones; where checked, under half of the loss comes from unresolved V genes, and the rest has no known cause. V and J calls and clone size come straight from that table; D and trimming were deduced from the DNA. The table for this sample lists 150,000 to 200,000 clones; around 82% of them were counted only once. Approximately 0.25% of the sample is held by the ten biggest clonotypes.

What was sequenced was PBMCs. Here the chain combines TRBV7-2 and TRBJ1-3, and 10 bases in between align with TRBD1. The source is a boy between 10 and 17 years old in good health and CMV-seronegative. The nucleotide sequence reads TGTGCCAGCAGCTTAGGACCCCCGGGACAGGGGAACCCTGGAAACACCATATATTTT. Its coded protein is CASSLGPPGQGNPGNTIYF.